Each of the 3 T cell receptor beta chains below was sequenced from the same sample in a study of shared clonotypes between healthy human individuals. The protocol was immunoSEQ multiplex PCR, while the TCRdb copy is restricted to in-frame clones and leaves out a portion. The table shows some 500,000 clones, with 79% occurring only once. The sequenced material came from PBMCs. The receptor set was obtained from a woman in her 40s in good health. Some clones in this sample may be carry-over from other donors' samples.

Notes on this clone: A far larger clone is just one base off, so this is likely a read error. The chain is built from TRBV2 and TRBJ2-7; 11 bases are a match to TRBD2. From germline, CDR1 is SNHLY and CDR2 FYNNEI. The CDR3 contains 15 residues. CDR3 in amino acids: CATPGASGRSYGQYF. DNA of the CDR3: TGTGCCACACCCGGGGCTAGCGGGAGGTCCTACGGGCAGTACTTC.

This clone was counted only a few times. The chain employs TRBV7-2 and TRBJ1-1; D gene uncertain. V was shortened by 2 bases and J by 0 bases, with 16 bases between the two germline ends. The germline V gene has CDR1 SGHTA and CDR2 FQGNSA. CDR3 length: 17 amino acids. The CDR3 sequence is CASSLIRTESVNTEAFF. The CDR3 DNA follows: TGTGCCAGCAGCTTAATTCGAACCGAGAGCGTGAACACTGAAGCTTTCTTT.

The chain employs TRBV5-1 and TRBJ2-1; 13 nucleotides line up with TRBD2. The germline V gene has CDR1 SGHRS and CDR2 YFSETQ. The CDR3 length is 17 residues. The J segment lost 3 bases and the V segment lost 3 bases, leaving 6 bases of the junction unmatched. CDR3: CASSSTGLAGHYNEQFF. The CDR3 bases are TGCGCCAGCAGCTCCACGGGACTAGCGGGGCACTACAATGAGCAGTTCTTC.